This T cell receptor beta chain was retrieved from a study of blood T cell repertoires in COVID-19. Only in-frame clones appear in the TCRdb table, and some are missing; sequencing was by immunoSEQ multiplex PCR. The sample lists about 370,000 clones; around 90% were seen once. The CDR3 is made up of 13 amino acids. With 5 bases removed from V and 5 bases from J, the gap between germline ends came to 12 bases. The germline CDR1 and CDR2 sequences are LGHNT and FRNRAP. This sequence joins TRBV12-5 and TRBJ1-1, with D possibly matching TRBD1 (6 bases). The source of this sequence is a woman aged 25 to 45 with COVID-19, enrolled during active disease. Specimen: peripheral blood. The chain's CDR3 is CASGAGVRTEAFF. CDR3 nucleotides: TGTGCTAGTGGTGCAGGGGTTAGGACTGAAGCTTTCTTT.